This is a list of T cell receptor beta chains from one sample in a study of T-cell reconstitution after alpha-beta-depleted transplantation in children. TCRdb re-called the PCR reads through MiXCR, storing one row per CDR3 protein. The data hold about 980,000 distinct CDR3 sequences, with 25% to 30% observed a single time. Material: PBMCs, mostly from graft donor cells, obtained 360 days after TCRalphabeta/CD19-depleted stem cell transplant. These receptors all come from a boy younger than two who had a stem cell transplant for SCID, so the T cells may come from the graft donor. Both conserved end residues are part of each CDR3. The order of the fields is clone size, V gene, J gene, D gene, CDR3 protein, CDR3 DNA. The D gene is left open where the match is weak. For some rows the clone size is stated as once, few or many, or as a class when expanded; others skip it.

>few|TRBV7-9|TRBJ2-7|NA
CASSLALGASAYEQYF
TGTGCCAGCAGCTTAGCGCTAGGGGCTTCGGCCTACGAGCAGTACTTC
>NA|TRBV20-1|TRBJ2-1|TRBD2
CSAQRGVNNEQFF
TGCAGTGCCCAGCGGGGGGTAAACAATGAGCAGTTCTTC
>NA|TRBV5-1|TRBJ2-5|NA
CASSLVVLGPETQYF
TGCGCCAGCAGCTTGGTGGTCCTAGGGCCAGAGACCCAGTACTTC
>few|TRBV24-1|TRBJ1-2|NA
CANIARGLDGYTF
TGTGCCAACATTGCCAGGGGTCTCGATGGCTACACCTTC
>NA|TRBV7-2|TRBJ2-3|NA
CASSLVTGLLVRDTQYF
TGTGCCAGCAGCTTAGTCACGGGACTCTTGGTCCGGGATACGCAGTATTTT
>NA|TRBV27|TRBJ1-1|NA
CASSLTGLVTEAFF
TGTGCCAGCAGTTTAACGGGTTTGGTTACTGAAGCTTTCTTT
>NA|TRBV7-6|TRBJ2-4|TRBD1
CASSLGTGQGRAKNIQYF
TGTGCCAGCAGCTTAGGGACCGGACAGGGCCGCGCCAAAAACATTCAGTACTTC
>NA|TRBV7-2|TRBJ1-1|NA
CASSLDYTEAFF
TGTGCCAGCAGCCTCGATTACACTGAAGCTTTCTTT
>NA|TRBV6-5|TRBJ2-7|NA
CASSYSGWGLDSYEQYF
TGTGCCAGCAGTTACTCCGGTTGGGGACTCGATTCCTACGAGCAGTACTTC
>NA|TRBV7-6|TRBJ1-3|TRBD1
CASSLGTGTGTGNTIYF
TGTGCCAGCAGCTTGGGAACCGGGACAGGGACTGGAAACACCATATATTTT
>NA|TRBV20-1|TRBJ1-1|TRBD1
CSARGPGQVGYTDTEAFF
TGCAGTGCTAGAGGACCGGGACAGGTTGGATATACGGACACTGAAGCTTTCTTT
>NA|TRBV20-1|TRBJ1-1|NA
CSAWTDNTEAFF
TGCAGTGCTTGGACGGATAACACTGAAGCTTTCTTT
>NA|TRBV9|TRBJ2-2|NA
CASSSPTTPTGELFF
TGTGCCAGCAGCTCCCCGACTACGCCCACCGGGGAGCTGTTTTTT
>few|TRBV25-1|TRBJ2-7|TRBD1
CASSEYDRGRTPYEQYF
TGTGCCAGCAGTGAATATGACAGGGGCCGGACACCCTACGAGCAGTACTTC
>NA|TRBV10-3|TRBJ2-5|TRBD2
CAISEGSSGGHETQYF
TGTGCCATCAGTGAGGGGTCTAGCGGGGGGCACGAGACCCAGTACTTC
>few|TRBV20-1|TRBJ2-3|NA
CSAGALRADTQYF
TGCAGTGCTGGGGCCCTTCGCGCAGATACGCAGTATTTT
>few|TRBV6-2/TRBV6-3|TRBJ2-1|NA
CASSPRWGGWDEQFF
TGTGCCAGCAGTCCTCGGTGGGGTGGCTGGGATGAGCAGTTCTTC
>few|TRBV3-1|TRBJ2-1|NA
CASSQGEYPGAYNEQFF
TGTGCCAGCAGCCAAGGAGAGTACCCTGGGGCCTACAATGAGCAGTTCTTC
>few|TRBV7-3|TRBJ1-6|TRBD1
CASSLTGDRTYNSPLHF
TGTGCCAGCAGCTTAACCGGGGACAGGACCTATAATTCACCCCTCCACTTT
>few|TRBV11-1|TRBJ2-7|NA
CASSFVSPPYEQYF
TGTGCCAGCAGCTTCGTTAGCCCTCCCTACGAGCAGTACTTC
>NA|TRBV2|TRBJ2-3|NA
CASRKASLDTQYF
TGTGCCAGCAGAAAAGCCTCGCTAGATACGCAGTATTTT
>many|TRBV6-1|TRBJ2-4|TRBD1
CATSRDRVDIQYF
TGTGCCACCTCCCGGGACAGGGTTGACATTCAGTACTTC
>few|TRBV29-1|TRBJ2-3|NA
CSVDVITSTDTQYF
TGCAGCGTTGATGTGATAACTAGCACAGATACGCAGTATTTT
>NA|TRBV23-1|TRBJ1-5|NA
CASSLGNNSNQPQHF
TGCGCCAGCAGTCTGGGGAATAATAGCAATCAGCCCCAGCATTTT
>few|TRBV12-3/TRBV12-4|TRBJ1-6|TRBD1
CASSGRTGQKSPLHF
TGTGCCAGCAGTGGGCGGACAGGGCAAAAGTCACCCCTCCACTTT
>NA|TRBV10-2|TRBJ1-2|NA
CASTTRQNYGYTF
TGCGCCAGCACTACCAGGCAAAACTATGGCTACACCTTC
>many|TRBV12-3/TRBV12-4|TRBJ2-3|NA
CASGGPSTDTQYF
TGTGCCAGCGGGGGGCCGAGCACAGATACGCAGTATTTT
>NA|TRBV20-1|TRBJ2-7|NA
CSASRGDYEQYF
TGCAGTGCTAGTCGGGGAGACTACGAGCAGTACTTC
>once|TRBV20-1|TRBJ2-3|TRBD2
CSARDLGLAGGQPDTQYF
TGCAGTGCTAGAGATCTAGGACTAGCGGGGGGTCAGCCAGATACGCAGTATTTT
>few|TRBV3-1|TRBJ1-1|NA
CASSQVQGSTEAFF
TGTGCCAGCAGCCAAGTTCAGGGGAGTACTGAAGCTTTCTTT
>NA|TRBV7-3|TRBJ2-7|NA
CASSGGSRPFEQYF
TGTGCCAGCAGCGGAGGATCGAGGCCCTTCGAGCAGTACTTC
>NA|TRBV7-9|TRBJ2-7|NA
CASSLYLRGAGYEQYF
TGTGCCAGCAGCTTATACCTCCGGGGGGCTGGTTACGAGCAGTACTTC
>NA|TRBV6-2/TRBV6-3|TRBJ2-1|NA
CASSWMGVYSYNEQFF
TGTGCCAGCAGTTGGATGGGGGTCTACTCCTACAATGAGCAGTTCTTC
>NA|TRBV5-1|TRBJ2-3|NA
CASSLDLAPTDTQYF
TGCGCCAGCAGCCTCGATCTAGCGCCCACAGATACGCAGTATTTT
>few|TRBV19|TRBJ2-2|NA
CASSMKGVATGELFF
TGTGCCAGTAGTATGAAAGGAGTCGCCACCGGGGAGCTGTTTTTT
>NA|TRBV7-6|TRBJ2-1|NA
CASSRGATSSYNEQFF
TGTGCCAGCAGCCGAGGGGCTACATCCTCCTACAATGAGCAGTTCTTC
>NA|TRBV3-1|TRBJ1-2|TRBD1
CASSQGWGQPRNYGYTF
TGTGCCAGCAGCCAAGGCTGGGGACAGCCAAGAAACTATGGCTACACCTTC
>NA|TRBV27|TRBJ1-4|NA
CASSSYRGGGEKLFF
TGTGCCAGCAGTTCATACAGAGGCGGCGGTGAAAAACTGTTTTTT
>few|TRBV12-3/TRBV12-4|TRBJ1-1|TRBD1
CASTSGQTNTEAFF
TGTGCCAGCACTTCGGGACAGACAAACACTGAAGCTTTCTTT
>NA|TRBV3-1|TRBJ2-7|NA
CASSPGGAHEQYF
TGTGCCAGCAGCCCGGGCGGGGCCCACGAGCAGTACTTC
>NA|TRBV28|TRBJ2-5|NA
CASSPTNRLLSFQETQYF
TGTGCCAGCAGTCCTACAAATCGGCTTCTATCCTTCCAAGAGACCCAGTACTTC
>few|TRBV12-3/TRBV12-4|TRBJ2-3|NA
CASSPTVGISDTQYF
TGTGCCAGCAGCCCAACCGTAGGCATTTCAGATACGCAGTATTTT
>NA|TRBV12-3/TRBV12-4|TRBJ2-3|NA
CASSHDRRTTQYF
TGTGCCAGCAGCCATGACAGGAGGACGACGCAGTATTTT
>few|TRBV7-6|TRBJ2-2|TRBD2
CASSRSGAGELFF
TGTGCCAGCAGTCGTAGCGGGGCCGGGGAGCTGTTTTTT
>NA|TRBV5-6|TRBJ2-5|NA
CASSLEEGGFREETQYF
TGTGCCAGCAGCCTGGAGGAGGGTGGATTTCGAGAAGAGACCCAGTACTTC
>few|TRBV20-1|TRBJ2-7|TRBD1
CSARDRWTGATYEQYF
TGCAGTGCTAGAGATCGGTGGACAGGGGCCACCTACGAGCAGTACTTC
>NA|TRBV11-2|TRBJ1-4|NA
CASSLVRGKREEKLFF
TGTGCCAGCAGCTTAGTTCGGGGCAAGAGGGAAGAAAAACTGTTTTTT
>many|TRBV24-1|TRBJ2-1|NA
CATSDVYNEQFF
TGTGCCACCAGTGATGTCTACAATGAGCAGTTCTTC
>NA|TRBV5-1|TRBJ2-5|NA
CASSRDSVTQYF
TGCGCCAGCAGCCGGGACTCAGTGACCCAGTACTTC
>NA|TRBV12-3/TRBV12-4|TRBJ2-3|TRBD1
CASSLRTGDFTDTQYF
TGTGCCAGCAGTCTGCGGACAGGGGATTTCACAGATACGCAGTATTTT
>NA|TRBV28|TRBJ2-1|TRBD2
CASSLPGGKQFF
TGTGCCAGCAGTTTACCGGGGGGGAAGCAGTTCTTC
>NA|TRBV12-3/TRBV12-4|TRBJ1-2|NA
CASSLVQTTNYGYTF
TGTGCCAGCAGTTTAGTACAGACAACTAACTATGGCTACACCTTC
>few|TRBV6-1|TRBJ2-7|TRBD1
CASRPGQGKVYEQYF
TGTGCCAGCAGACCCGGACAGGGAAAAGTATACGAGCAGTACTTC
>once|TRBV18|TRBJ2-7|NA
CASSPRPGDEQYF
TGTGCCAGCTCACCCCGGCCAGGGGACGAGCAGTACTTC
>few|TRBV9|TRBJ2-7|TRBD1
CASSPRGTGASYEQYF
TGTGCCAGCAGCCCTAGAGGGACAGGGGCTTCCTACGAGCAGTACTTC